This entry lists 21 T cell receptor beta chains sequenced from one sample in a study of T cell responses to AZD1222 COVID-19 vaccine. Some clones are missing from TCRdb's copy, which holds only in-frame ones; the method was immunoSEQ multiplex PCR. The sample includes around 110,000 clones, 85% to 95% of them seen just once. This specimen was peripheral blood, taken on day 0 of AZD1222 vaccination. These receptor sequences come from an adult in good health.

The V gene is TRBV7-3, the J gene TRBJ2-1; D gene unclear. V was cut by 1 base and J by 6 bases, with 10 bases left in between. The CDR3 totals 14 residues. The germline V gene encodes CDR1 SGHTA and CDR2 FQGTGA. The CDR3 region has the DNA TGTGCCAGCAGCTTAAAGGGATCGGGCAATGAGCAGTTCTTC. It specifies CASSLKGSGNEQFF.

The J gene is TRBJ2-3, the V gene TRBV28, with TRBD2 as a possible D gene (5 bases). V was pared by 6 bases and J by 1 base, with 17 bases between. This CDR3 contains 16 residues. CDR1 and CDR2 (germline): MDHEN, SYDVKM. CDR3 sequence (DNA): TGTGCCAGCAGATCCCCCATAGCGCGGGGCACAGATACGCAGTATTTT. It translates to CASRSPIARGTDTQYF.

V is TRBV14 and J is TRBJ2-7; TRBD2 might be the D (6 bases). Trimming pared 1 base from V and 2 bases from J, leaving 6 bases between. The germline V gene encodes CDR1 SGHDN and CDR2 FVKESK. The CDR3 spans 13 residues. The CDR3 sequence: CASSQGGAYEQYF. The CDR3 nucleotides read TGTGCCAGCAGCCAAGGCGGGGCCTACGAGCAGTACTTC.

The genes are TRBV7-9 and TRBJ2-3; 7 bases line up with TRBD2. The CDR3 has 16 residues. The germline CDR1 and CDR2 sequences are SEHNR and FQNEAQ (reference sequence). Losses at the gene ends were 5 bases for V and 0 bases for J; bases not matched to a gene: 8. The CDR3 DNA sequence: TGTGCCAGCAGCCTCATTAGCGGGCTTAGCACAGATACGCAGTATTTT. Protein: CASSLISGLSTDTQYF.

This sequence joins TRBV6-2 or TRBV6-3 and TRBJ2-7; D gene uncertain. Trimming removed 6 bases from V and 12 bases from J, with 15 bases in between. The CDR3 totals 11 residues. From germline, CDR1 is MNHEY and CDR2 SVGEGT. The CDR3 spells CASSIGPPRYF. The CDR3 DNA reads as TGTGCCAGCAGCATCGGACCGCCGCGGTACTTC.

This sequence joins TRBV14 and TRBJ2-1; 11 bases are shared with TRBD2. The CDR3 is 16 residues long. Germline V gene sequence: CDR1 SGHDN, CDR2 FVKESK. Germline trimming cut 6 bases from V and 3 bases from J; bases unmatched to any gene: 7. The CDR3 reads CASRPTSGSGYNEQFF. CDR3 nucleotide sequence: TGTGCCAGCAGACCAACTAGCGGGAGCGGCTACAATGAGCAGTTCTTC. Drawing the rest from reference TRBV14 and TRBJ2-1, the complete variable domain is EAGVTQFPSHSVIEKGQTVTLRCDPISGHDNLYWYRRVMGKEIKFLLHFVKESKQDESGMPNNRFLAERTGGTYSTLKVQPAELEDSGVYFCASRPTSGSGYNEQFFGPGTRLTVL.

The chain joins TRBV28 to TRBJ2-7, with no clear D. This CDR3 region has 16 residues. Germline assignment: CDR1 MDHEN and CDR2 SYDVKM. Trimming stripped 0 bases from V and 4 bases from J, with 16 bases between. The CDR3 protein is CASSLWDRVREYEQYF. CDR3 nucleotides: TGTGCCAGCAGTTTATGGGACCGGGTAAGGGAATACGAGCAGTACTTC.

This clone occurred once. The chain uses TRBV28 and TRBJ2-3; 7 positions agree with TRBD1. Per the germline V gene, CDR1 is MDHEN and CDR2 is SYDVKM. The CDR3 loop spans 15 amino acids. The V segment lost 5 bases and the J segment 7 bases; nucleotides outside the gene matches: 12. The CDR3 sequence: CASSPPWTGSHTQYF. The DNA for the CDR3 is TGTGCCAGCAGTCCCCCTTGGACAGGTTCCCATACGCAGTATTTT.

The rearrangement joins TRBV28 to TRBJ2-7; D is undetermined. The CDR3 is made up of 12 amino acids. CDR1 and CDR2 (germline): MDHEN, SYDVKM. The ends were cut back, 4 bases at V and 4 bases at J, with 8 bases in the middle. CDR3: CASSSDIYEQYF. CDR3 in DNA: TGTGCCAGCAGTTCCGACATTTACGAGCAGTACTTC.

This clone was detected once. The chain carries TRBV5-5 and TRBJ1-5, with TRBD1 matching over 12 bases. There are 15 residues in the CDR3. V was pared by 4 bases and J by 7 bases, with 6 bases of the junction left unmatched. Germline CDR1 and CDR2: SGHKS and YYEKEE (reference sequence). Here the CDR3 DNA reads TGTGCCAGCAGCCGTGCCGGGACAGGGGGCCAGCCCCAGCATTTT. Protein: CASSRAGTGGQPQHF.

The chain recombines TRBV9 with TRBJ2-2, with 7 bases aligning to TRBD1. CDR3 length: 14 amino acids. After removal of 1 base from V and 10 bases from J, the junction contained 7 bases not matched to a gene. Germline V gives CDR1 SGDLS, CDR2 YYNGEE. Here the CDR3 reads CASSVSGGRPELFF. The CDR3 DNA reads as TGTGCCAGCAGCGTATCAGGGGGTAGGCCGGAGCTGTTTTTT.

The chain recombines TRBV5-1 with TRBJ1-6; possible D gene TRBD1, 6 bases. Germline V gene lookup returns CDR1 SGHRS and CDR2 YFSETQ. Between the trimmed V and J ends, which lost 0 bases and 8 bases, there was a span of 9 bases. This CDR3 is built from 14 residues. CDR3 DNA sequence: TGCGCCAGCAGCTTGGCAGGGGTGGATTCACCCCTCCACTTT. It is translated as CASSLAGVDSPLHF. Full variable domain (outside the CDR3, taken from reference TRBV5-1 and TRBJ1-6): KAGVTQTPRYLIKTRGQQVTLSCSPISGHRSVSWYQQTPGQGLQFLFEYFSETQRNKGNFPGRFSGRQFSNSRSEMNVSTLELGDSALYLCASSLAGVDSPLHFGNGTRLTVT.

J is TRBJ1-2 and V is TRBV27; tentatively, D is TRBD1 (5 bases). This CDR3 region has 17 residues. Looked up from germline, CDR1 is MNHEY and CDR2 is SMNVEV (reference sequence). Between the trimmed V and J ends, which lost 1 base and 4 bases, there was a span of 19 bases. CDR3 region: CASSLLGGGEKGYGYTF. CDR3 DNA: TGTGCCAGCAGTTTATTGGGTGGAGGGGAAAAGGGCTATGGCTACACCTTC.

The rearrangement joins TRBV2 to TRBJ1-1; no clear D gene. Trimming took off 6 bases at V and 7 bases at J, with 12 bases between the two ends. CDR3 length: 12 amino acids. The germline V gene encodes CDR1 SNHLY and CDR2 FYNNEI. CDR3: CASRDRGHEAFF. The CDR3 bases are TGTGCCAGCAGAGATCGAGGGCATGAAGCTTTCTTT.

This rearrangement joins TRBV3-1 (or the pseudogene TRBV3-2) to TRBJ1-5; 7 nucleotides line up with TRBD1. CDR1 is LGHDT and CDR2 is YNNKEL in the germline V gene (reference sequence). This CDR3 has 15 residues. The V and J ends lost 0 bases and 3 bases, in that order; junction bases with no gene match: 2. In DNA form, the CDR3 reads TGTGCCAGCAGCCAAGAGACAGGGCTCAATCAGCCCCAGCATTTT. It specifies CASSQETGLNQPQHF.

The V and J genes are TRBV19 and TRBJ2-5; possibly TRBD1 or TRBD2 for D (5 bases each). The CDR3 contains 13 residues. The germline CDR1 and CDR2 sequences are LNHDA and SQIVND (reference sequence). V was cut by 6 bases and J by 2 bases, with 10 bases left in between. CDR3 in amino acids: CASSGTEQETQYF. DNA of the CDR3: TGTGCCAGTAGCGGGACGGAACAAGAGACCCAGTACTTC.

The chain carries TRBV7-6 and TRBJ1-2; 9 bases align to TRBD1. CDR3 length: 16 residues. The germline V gene encodes CDR1 SGHVS and CDR2 FNYEAQ. With V trimmed by 4 bases and J by 5 bases, 11 bases remained unmatched. CDR3 sequence reads: CASSSIPSGTGYGYTF. In DNA, the CDR3 is TGTGCCAGCAGCTCGATCCCATCCGGGACAGGGTATGGCTACACCTTC.

V is TRBV7-6 and J is TRBJ2-5; a possible D gene is TRBD1 (6 bases). V lost 5 bases and J 1 base, leaving 17 bases between the germline ends. The CDR3 contains 16 residues. Germline assignment: CDR1 SGHVS and CDR2 FNYEAQ. The CDR3 loop reads CASSTIQGRVQETQYF. The CDR3 nucleotides are TGTGCCAGCAGCACAATACAGGGTCGCGTCCAAGAGACCCAGTACTTC.

This clone was found a few times. The gene calls are TRBV6-2 or TRBV6-3 and TRBJ2-1; D uncertain. The V end lost 2 bases, the J end lost 0 bases, and 5 bases lay between the germline ends. The CDR3 is 14 amino acids. The germline V gene has CDR1 MNHEY and CDR2 SVGEGT. Here the CDR3 DNA reads TGTGCCAGCAGTTACAGCGACTCCTACAATGAGCAGTTCTTC. Encoded protein: CASSYSDSYNEQFF.

This chain uses TRBV28 with TRBJ1-1, with a weak D call TRBD1 (5 bases). V lost 8 bases and J 1 base, leaving 8 bases between the germline ends. CDR3 length: 12 amino acids. Germline assignment: CDR1 MDHEN and CDR2 SYDVKM. This chain's CDR3 is CASGDRNTEAFF. The CDR3 DNA reads TGTGCCAGCGGGGACCGGAACACTGAAGCTTTCTTT.

The rearrangement links TRBV15 to TRBJ1-5; D is undetermined. The V end lost 9 bases, the J end lost 7 bases, and 22 bases lay between the germline ends. Germline V gene sequence: CDR1 LNHNV, CDR2 YYDKDF (reference sequence). CDR3 length: 15 amino acids. CDR3 loop: CATAGWPGAGQPQHF. CDR3 nucleotides: TGTGCCACAGCCGGATGGCCGGGAGCGGGGCAGCCCCAGCATTTT.